This T cell receptor (beta chain) is drawn from a study of T cells after yellow fever vaccination. TCRdb redid the calling of the 5' RACE reads with MiXCR, one entry per CDR3 protein. Of approximately 240,000 distinct CDR3 sequences in the sample, around 3.5% were seen once. Whole-study results and caveats: Abundant clonotypes from the bulk population could get into FACS-sorted repertoires as contaminants.

This clonotype occurred many times. Its antigen is as yet unknown. Sequences were derived from PBMCs, sampled 15 days after the yellow fever booster vaccination. The source is a man younger than 35 who received the YFV17D yellow fever vaccine.

The CDR3, as DNA: TGTGCCAGCAGCATGGGACAGACGGAGACCCAGTACTTC. Translation gives CASSMGQTETQYF. V gene TRBV6-5 combines with J gene TRBJ2-5; 7 bases are shared with TRBD1. The CDR3 is 13 residues long. Germline V gene lookup returns CDR1 MNHEY and CDR2 SVGAGI. The V segment lost 6 bases and the J segment 5 bases; nucleotides outside the gene matches: 6.